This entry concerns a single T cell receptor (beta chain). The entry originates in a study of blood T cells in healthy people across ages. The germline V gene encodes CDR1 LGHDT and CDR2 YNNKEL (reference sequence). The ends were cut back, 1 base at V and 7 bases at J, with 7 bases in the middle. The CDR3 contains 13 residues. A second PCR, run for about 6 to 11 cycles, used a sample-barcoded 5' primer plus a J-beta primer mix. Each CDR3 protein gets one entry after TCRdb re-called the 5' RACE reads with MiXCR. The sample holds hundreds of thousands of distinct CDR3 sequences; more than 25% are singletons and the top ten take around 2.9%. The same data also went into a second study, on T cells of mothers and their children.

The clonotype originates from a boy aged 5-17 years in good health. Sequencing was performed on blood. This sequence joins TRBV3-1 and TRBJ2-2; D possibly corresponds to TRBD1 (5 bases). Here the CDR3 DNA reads TGTGCCAGCAGCCAAGGGGGCTACGGGGAGCTGTTTTTT. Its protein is CASSQGGYGELFF. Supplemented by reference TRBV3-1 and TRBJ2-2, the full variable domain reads DTAVSQTPKYLVTQMGNDKSIKCEQNLGHDTMYWYKQDSKKFLKIMFSYNNKELIINETVPNRFSPKSPDKAHLNLHINSLELGDSAVYFCASSQGGYGELFFGEGSRLTVL.